These T cell receptor beta chains were read from a single sample in a study of T cells in Graves' hyperthyroidism and ophthalmopathy. Using its own MiXCR run on the multiplex PCR reads, TCRdb lists one record per CDR3 protein. Of roughly 570,000 distinct CDR3 sequences detected, more than 15% appear once; the ten largest clones hold 6.5% to 8%. Sequenced: blood. Every receptor here comes from a woman aged 25-40 years with Graves' hyperthyroidism. Both conserved end residues are part of each CDR3. The D gene is left open where the match is weak. For some rows the clone size is stated as once, few or many, or as a class when expanded; others skip it.

d_call: TRBD1; j_call: TRBJ2-7; cdr3_length: 15; clone_size: many; v_call: TRBV12-5; cdr3_nt: TGTGCTAGTGGTTTGGGTGACAGGGTGTTAAGCGAGCAGTACTTC; cdr3_aa: CASGLGDRVLSEQYF
d_call: -; j_call: TRBJ2-5; cdr3_length: 14; clone_size: -; v_call: TRBV4-1; cdr3_nt: TGCGCCAGCAGTCCAGAGCAGGGCCTGGAGACCCAGTACTTC; cdr3_aa: CASSPEQGLETQYF
d_call: -; j_call: TRBJ2-1; cdr3_length: 13; clone_size: few; v_call: TRBV4-2; cdr3_nt: TGTGCCAGCAGCCAAGACGGCCGTGGCGAGCAGTTCTTC; cdr3_aa: CASSQDGRGEQFF
d_call: TRBD2; j_call: TRBJ2-1; cdr3_length: 16; clone_size: many; v_call: TRBV3-1; cdr3_nt: TGTGCCAGCAGCCAAGATCAAGGACTAGCGGGGGGTGAGCAGTTCTTC; cdr3_aa: CASSQDQGLAGGEQFF
d_call: -; j_call: TRBJ2-1; cdr3_length: 12; clone_size: few; v_call: TRBV20-1; cdr3_nt: TGCAGTGCTAGAGGACTGCTCCCTGAGCAGTTCTTC; cdr3_aa: CSARGLLPEQFF
d_call: TRBD2; j_call: TRBJ2-1; cdr3_length: 15; clone_size: many; v_call: TRBV15; cdr3_nt: TGTGCCACCAGCAGAGCAGCGGGAGGTCACAATGAGCAGTTCTTC; cdr3_aa: CATSRAAGGHNEQFF
d_call: -; j_call: TRBJ2-2; cdr3_length: 13; clone_size: few; v_call: TRBV24-1; cdr3_nt: TGTGCCACCAGTGATACGAGGGACGGGGAGCTGTTTTTT; cdr3_aa: CATSDTRDGELFF
d_call: TRBD2; j_call: TRBJ2-3; cdr3_length: 18; clone_size: few; v_call: TRBV24-1; cdr3_nt: TGTGCCACCAGCCCCCGGCGTCGGACTAGCGTTAACACAGATACGCAGTATTTT; cdr3_aa: CATSPRRRTSVNTDTQYF
d_call: TRBD1; j_call: TRBJ2-7; cdr3_length: 16; clone_size: few; v_call: TRBV7-9; cdr3_nt: TGTGCCAGCAGCATTACGGACAGGGGCCCTAGGGGGGAGCAGTACTTC; cdr3_aa: CASSITDRGPRGEQYF
d_call: -; j_call: TRBJ2-7; cdr3_length: 14; clone_size: many; v_call: TRBV28; cdr3_nt: TGTGCCAGCACCTCGCGCCCCGGAGCGTCCGAGCAGTACTTC; cdr3_aa: CASTSRPGASEQYF
d_call: TRBD1; j_call: TRBJ2-7; cdr3_length: 14; clone_size: many; v_call: TRBV7-3; cdr3_nt: TGTGCCAGCAGCTTATCAGGGGGCCAGTACGAGCAGTACTTC; cdr3_aa: CASSLSGGQYEQYF
d_call: -; j_call: TRBJ2-7; cdr3_length: 15; clone_size: many; v_call: TRBV20-1; cdr3_nt: TGCAGTGCTCGATCCCCCCGGGACAACGCCTACGAGCAGTACTTC; cdr3_aa: CSARSPRDNAYEQYF
d_call: -; j_call: TRBJ2-2; cdr3_length: 15; clone_size: -; v_call: TRBV5-6; cdr3_nt: TGTGCCAGCAGCTTGAAAACCTCGAACACCGGGGAGCTGTTTTTT; cdr3_aa: CASSLKTSNTGELFF
d_call: TRBD1; j_call: TRBJ2-5; cdr3_length: 15; clone_size: many; v_call: TRBV19; cdr3_nt: TGTGCCAGTAGTCCAGTACAGGGGTTTGAGGAGACCCAGTACTTC; cdr3_aa: CASSPVQGFEETQYF
d_call: -; j_call: TRBJ2-7; cdr3_length: 11; clone_size: many; v_call: TRBV20-1; cdr3_nt: TGCAGTGCTAGAACCCCGTGGGAGCAGTACTTC; cdr3_aa: CSARTPWEQYF
d_call: -; j_call: TRBJ2-7; cdr3_length: 15; clone_size: many; v_call: TRBV5-1; cdr3_nt: TGCGCCAGCAGCTCCCGAGAGGGGATTATCTACGAGCAGTACTTC; cdr3_aa: CASSSREGIIYEQYF
d_call: -; j_call: TRBJ2-2; cdr3_length: 13; clone_size: -; v_call: TRBV20-1; cdr3_nt: TGCAGTGCCTCAACTAGAGACACCGGGGAGCTGTTTTTT; cdr3_aa: CSASTRDTGELFF
d_call: -; j_call: TRBJ1-5; cdr3_length: 15; clone_size: -; v_call: TRBV20-1; cdr3_nt: TGCAGTGCCGTAGGCGGGGGGGCGGACAATCAGCCCCAGCATTTT; cdr3_aa: CSAVGGGADNQPQHF
d_call: TRBD1; j_call: TRBJ1-5; cdr3_length: 15; clone_size: many; v_call: TRBV5-5; cdr3_nt: TGTGCCAGCAGCTTTGACAGGGGTATGAATCAGCCCCAGCATTTT; cdr3_aa: CASSFDRGMNQPQHF
d_call: -; j_call: TRBJ1-2; cdr3_length: 15; clone_size: -; v_call: TRBV6-1; cdr3_nt: TGTGCCAGCAGTATTACAGGGAGTCGTGGCTATGGCTACACCTTC; cdr3_aa: CASSITGSRGYGYTF
d_call: -; j_call: TRBJ2-1; cdr3_length: 14; clone_size: -; v_call: TRBV24-1; cdr3_nt: TGTGCCACCAGTACGGGACGCCTTTACAATGAGCAGTTCTTC; cdr3_aa: CATSTGRLYNEQFF
d_call: TRBD2; j_call: TRBJ2-1; cdr3_length: 16; clone_size: -; v_call: TRBV7-9; cdr3_nt: TGTGCCAGCAACGATAGAGCGGGAGGACCCTACAATGAGCAGTTCTTC; cdr3_aa: CASNDRAGGPYNEQFF
d_call: TRBD2; j_call: TRBJ2-1; cdr3_length: 15; clone_size: -; v_call: TRBV6-4; cdr3_nt: TGTGCCAGCAGTGAGAATAGCGGGATCTACAATGAGCAGTTCTTC; cdr3_aa: CASSENSGIYNEQFF
d_call: TRBD1; j_call: TRBJ2-5; cdr3_length: 14; clone_size: many; v_call: TRBV11-2; cdr3_nt: TGTGCCAGCAGCTTAAGGGACAGCCAAGAGACCCAGTACTTC; cdr3_aa: CASSLRDSQETQYF
d_call: -; j_call: TRBJ2-1; cdr3_length: 15; clone_size: many; v_call: TRBV24-1; cdr3_nt: TGTGCCACCAGTGCGGCTAGCGATTCCTACAATGAGCAGTTCTTC; cdr3_aa: CATSAASDSYNEQFF
d_call: TRBD2; j_call: TRBJ2-7; cdr3_length: 15; clone_size: -; v_call: TRBV7-2; cdr3_nt: TGTGCCAGCAGCCCCCGGCTAGCGGATCCCTACGAGCAGTACTTC; cdr3_aa: CASSPRLADPYEQYF
d_call: -; j_call: TRBJ1-4; cdr3_length: 15; clone_size: -; v_call: TRBV7-2; cdr3_nt: TGTGCCAGCAGTCCACTAGGGGCCCCCTATGAAAAACTGTTTTTT; cdr3_aa: CASSPLGAPYEKLFF
d_call: TRBD2; j_call: TRBJ2-3; cdr3_length: 17; clone_size: many; v_call: TRBV12-3/TRBV12-4; cdr3_nt: TGTGCCAGCAGTAAAAGGACTAGCCCTGCTAGCACAGATACGCAGTATTTT; cdr3_aa: CASSKRTSPASTDTQYF
d_call: -; j_call: TRBJ2-2; cdr3_length: 15; clone_size: -; v_call: TRBV4-3; cdr3_nt: TGCGCCAGCAGCCAGGGACCACTAGCCACCGGGGAGCTGTTTTTT; cdr3_aa: CASSQGPLATGELFF
d_call: -; j_call: TRBJ1-5; cdr3_length: 14; clone_size: -; v_call: TRBV6-1; cdr3_nt: TGTGCCAGCAGTGAATGGACACGGGGTCAGCCCCAGCATTTT; cdr3_aa: CASSEWTRGQPQHF
d_call: -; j_call: TRBJ2-7; cdr3_length: 15; clone_size: -; v_call: TRBV19; cdr3_nt: TGTGCCAGTAGGGATCGGCCAGGGCCCACCCACGAGCAGTACTTC; cdr3_aa: CASRDRPGPTHEQYF
d_call: -; j_call: TRBJ2-2; cdr3_length: 12; clone_size: many; v_call: TRBV11-1; cdr3_nt: TGTGCCAGCAGCCCCAGGGGCGGGGAGCTGTTTTTT; cdr3_aa: CASSPRGGELFF
d_call: -; j_call: TRBJ2-1; cdr3_length: 15; clone_size: -; v_call: TRBV5-1; cdr3_nt: TGCGCCAGCAGCTTGGCCGGCAATCGGTACAATGAGCAGTTCTTC; cdr3_aa: CASSLAGNRYNEQFF
d_call: -; j_call: TRBJ1-3; cdr3_length: 16; clone_size: many; v_call: TRBV3-1; cdr3_nt: TGTGCCAGCAGCCTTTCGTCGACAAACTCTGGAAACACCATATATTTT; cdr3_aa: CASSLSSTNSGNTIYF
d_call: TRBD1; j_call: TRBJ1-3; cdr3_length: 17; clone_size: -; v_call: TRBV18; cdr3_nt: TGTGCCAGCTCCCCGTGGACAGGGGACAACTCTGGAAACACCATATATTTT; cdr3_aa: CASSPWTGDNSGNTIYF
d_call: -; j_call: TRBJ1-2; cdr3_length: 14; clone_size: many; v_call: TRBV28; cdr3_nt: TGTGCCAGCAGTTTGTCGAAGGGTTCTTTTGGCTACACCTTC; cdr3_aa: CASSLSKGSFGYTF
d_call: -; j_call: TRBJ2-7; cdr3_length: 11; clone_size: -; v_call: TRBV24-1; cdr3_nt: TGTGCCACCAGTGATGCCTACGAGCAGTACTTC; cdr3_aa: CATSDAYEQYF
d_call: -; j_call: TRBJ1-2; cdr3_length: 15; clone_size: many; v_call: TRBV7-8; cdr3_nt: TGTGCCAGCAGCTTAAGTCAGGGAACAATCGGCGGCTACACCTTC; cdr3_aa: CASSLSQGTIGGYTF
d_call: TRBD1; j_call: TRBJ2-2; cdr3_length: 23; clone_size: few; v_call: TRBV7-7; cdr3_nt: TGTGCCAGCAAGACAGGACACCCCGGCCAAACGCGGGACAGGGTATTGAGCACCGGGGAGCTGTTTTTT; cdr3_aa: CASKTGHPGQTRDRVLSTGELFF
d_call: TRBD1; j_call: TRBJ2-7; cdr3_length: 14; clone_size: -; v_call: TRBV27; cdr3_nt: TGTGCCAGCAGAGACGGGACAGGGAAGGACGAGCAGTACTTC; cdr3_aa: CASRDGTGKDEQYF